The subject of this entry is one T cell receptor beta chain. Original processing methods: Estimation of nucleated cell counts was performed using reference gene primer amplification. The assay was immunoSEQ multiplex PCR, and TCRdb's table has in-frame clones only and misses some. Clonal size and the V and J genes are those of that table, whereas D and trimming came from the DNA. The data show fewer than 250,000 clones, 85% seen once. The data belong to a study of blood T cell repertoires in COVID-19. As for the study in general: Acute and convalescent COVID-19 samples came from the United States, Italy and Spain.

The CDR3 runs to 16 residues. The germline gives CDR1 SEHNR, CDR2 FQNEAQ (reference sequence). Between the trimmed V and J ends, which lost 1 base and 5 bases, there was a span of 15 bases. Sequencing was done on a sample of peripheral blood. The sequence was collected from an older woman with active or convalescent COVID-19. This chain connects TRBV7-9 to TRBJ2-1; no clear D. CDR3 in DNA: TGTGCCAGCAGCTTAGGTGCCCGGGTCGCCAACAATGAGCAGTTCTTC. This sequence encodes CASSLGARVANNEQFF.